This passage covers 21 T cell receptor beta chains from one sample sequenced in a study of T cell repertoires in cytomegalovirus infection. TCRdb called the reads again in MiXCR, with one record for every CDR3 protein. The table lists some 150,000 distinct CDR3 sequences, about 6.5% of them singletons. Sample: PBMCs. These receptors all come from a human donor in good health (CMV status not recorded). Some clones in this sample may be carry-over from other donors' samples.

The chain uses TRBV20-1 and TRBJ1-5, with D perhaps TRBD1 (5 bases). Trimming stripped 5 bases from V and 6 bases from J, with 17 bases between. This CDR3 has 14 residues. Germline lookup yields CDR1 DFQATT and CDR2 SNEGSKA (reference sequence). The CDR3 bases are TGCAGTGCTGGCCGGGGGGAAGGGAGTCAGCCCCAGCATTTT. This encodes CSAGRGEGSQPQHF.

This clonotype was counted many times. The V and J genes are TRBV20-1 and TRBJ2-5, with D maybe TRBD2 (5 bases). V dropped 6 bases and J dropped 5 bases, with 10 bases sitting between them. The CDR3 totals 11 residues. Germline V lookup: CDR1 DFQATT, CDR2 SNEGSKA (reference sequence). The CDR3 nucleotides are TGCAGTGCCGGAAGGGAGGAGACCCAGTACTTC. This codes for CSAGREETQYF.

The chain carries TRBV20-1 and TRBJ2-3; 12 bases map to TRBD2. Trimming removed 5 bases from V and 7 bases from J; junction bases left unmatched: 4. The CDR3 is made up of 13 amino acids. Germline lookup yields CDR1 DFQATT and CDR2 SNEGSKA (reference sequence). The CDR3 DNA reads TGCAGTGCTCCTACTAGCGGGGGGAATACGCAGTATTTT. Amino acid sequence: CSAPTSGGNTQYF.

There are a few counts of this clonotype. J is TRBJ1-1 and V is TRBV5-8, with unresolved D. CDR1 is SGHTS and CDR2 is YDEGEE in the germline V gene. Trimming left V 5 bases short and J 1 base short, with 12 bases between. The CDR3 loop spans 14 amino acids. This CDR3 reads CASRMRAGNTEAFF. The CDR3 DNA sequence: TGTGCCAGCAGGATGAGGGCAGGGAACACTGAAGCTTTCTTT.

This clonotype was counted ten times or more. The chain couples TRBV28 to TRBJ1-6; possible D gene TRBD1, 5 bases. The CDR3 loop spans 17 amino acids. CDR1 is MDHEN, CDR2 SYDVKM, per germline. V was clipped by 5 bases and J by 5 bases, with 19 bases between them. CDR3: CASSPRQGGINNSPLHF. The CDR3 DNA reads as TGTGCCAGCAGTCCTAGGCAGGGTGGGATTAATAATTCACCCCTCCACTTT.

The chain joins TRBV7-9 to TRBJ1-1, with 8 positions matching TRBD1. Losses at the gene ends were 1 base for V and 0 bases for J; bases not matched to a gene: 10. In germline, CDR1 is SEHNR, CDR2 FQNEAQ (reference sequence). This CDR3 region has 18 residues. The CDR3 loop reads CASSLGSGTGNMNTEAFF. DNA for the CDR3: TGTGCCAGCAGCTTAGGGTCCGGGACAGGAAATATGAACACTGAAGCTTTCTTT. The variable domain in full, completed from reference TRBV7-9 and TRBJ1-1, reads DTGVSQNPRHKITKRGQNVTFRCDPISEHNRLYWYRQTLGQGPEFLTYFQNEAQLEKSRLLSDRFSAERPKGSFSTLEIQRTEQGDSAMYLCASSLGSGTGNMNTEAFFGQGTRLTVV.

This clonotype was seen at least ten times. The V and J genes are TRBV7-7 and TRBJ1-5; unclear D gene. The CDR3 has 13 amino acids. Trimming cost V 1 base and J 4 bases, with 5 bases left between them. Germline CDR1 reads SSHAT; CDR2 reads FNYEAQ (reference sequence). The CDR3 bases are TGTGCCAGCAGCTTAGACGAGAATCAGCCCCAGCATTTT. Translating gives CASSLDENQPQHF.

The chain carries TRBV29-1 and TRBJ2-3, with 13 bases fitting TRBD2. V dropped 4 bases and J dropped 2; count of bases not matched to a gene: 3. The germline gives CDR1 SQVTM, CDR2 ANQGSEA. The length of the CDR3 is 15 residues. CDR3 residues: CSVAGLAGNTDTQYF. The CDR3, as DNA: TGCAGCGTTGCGGGACTAGCGGGGAACACAGATACGCAGTATTTT.

This clonotype came up many times. This chain connects TRBV5-1 to TRBJ1-2; the match to TRBD1 covers 8 bases. In germline, CDR1 is SGHRS, CDR2 YFSETQ. J lost 0 bases, V lost 4 bases, and 5 bases had no gene match. CDR3 length: 15 residues. In DNA, the CDR3 is TGCGCCAGCAGCCACGACAGGGGAGCTAACTATGGCTACACCTTC. It codes for CASSHDRGANYGYTF. The full variable domain, rest sourced from reference TRBV5-1 and TRBJ1-2, is KAGVTQTPRYLIKTRGQQVTLSCSPISGHRSVSWYQQTPGQGLQFLFEYFSETQRNKGNFPGRFSGRQFSNSRSEMNVSTLELGDSALYLCASSHDRGANYGYTFGSGTRLTVV.

The sample holds many counts of this clonotype. The V and J genes are TRBV7-8 and TRBJ1-3; D unresolved. CDR3 length: 15 residues. V lost 2 bases, J lost 0 bases, and 8 bases lay in between. Germline V gene lookup returns CDR1 SGHVS and CDR2 FQNEAQ. The CDR3 DNA is TGTGCCAGCAGCTTAAGGTCCGGCTCTGGAAACACCATATATTTT. This encodes CASSLRSGSGNTIYF. The variable domain in full, with the rest retrieved from reference TRBV7-8 and TRBJ1-3, is GAGVSQSPRYKVAKRGQDVALRCDPISGHVSLFWYQQALGQGPEFLTYFQNEAQLDKSGLPSDRFFAERPEGSVSTLKIQRTQQEDSAVYLCASSLRSGSGNTIYFGEGSWLTVV.

This clonotype was observed many times. J is TRBJ2-3 and V is TRBV7-2; the match to TRBD2 covers 11 bases. J was trimmed by 4 bases and V by 2 bases; bases with no gene match: 5. The CDR3 extends over 16 amino acids. The germline gives CDR1 SGHTA, CDR2 FQGNSA. The CDR3 sequence: CASSLSSGGWSDTQYF. The CDR3, as DNA: TGTGCCAGCAGCTTATCTAGCGGGGGGTGGTCAGATACGCAGTATTTT.

This clonotype was detected only a few times. The chain links TRBV28 to TRBJ1-5; possible D gene TRBD1, 6 bases. Germline V CDR1 and CDR2: MDHEN, SYDVKM. The CDR3 is made up of 19 amino acids. Deletions cut 1 base from V and 2 bases from J, with 21 bases between. The CDR3, as DNA: TGTGCCAGCAGTTTATTAGCAGGGGAAAACGGTATTGGCAATCAGCCCCAGCATTTT. Encoded protein: CASSLLAGENGIGNQPQHF. Variable domain in full (rest from reference TRBV28 and TRBJ1-5): DVKVTQSSRYLVKRTGEKVFLECVQDMDHENMFWYRQDPGLGLRLIYFSYDVKMKEKGDIPEGYSVSREKKERFSLILESASTNQTSMYLCASSLLAGENGIGNQPQHFGDGTRLSIL.

The sample holds a few counts of this clonotype. V usage is TRBV19 and J usage is TRBJ1-2; the match to TRBD1 covers 7 bases. Germline-derived CDR1 and CDR2 are LNHDA and SQIVND (reference sequence). The CDR3 has 13 amino acids. Trimming at V came to 4 bases and at J to 7 bases, leaving 6 bases not matched to a gene. CDR3 sequence: CASSRTGDGGYTF. CDR3 coding DNA: TGTGCCAGTAGTAGAACAGGGGACGGTGGCTACACCTTC.

In this sample, this clonotype turned up many times. V and J are TRBV6-2 or TRBV6-3 and TRBJ1-2; 7 bases fit TRBD1. The CDR3 is 15 residues long. With V trimmed by 7 bases and J by 8 bases, 16 bases remained unmatched. CDR1 and CDR2 from the germline V gene are MNHEY and SVGEGT. Here the CDR3 DNA reads TGTGCCAGCATCCAACCCGGCCGGGCAGGGGGAGGCTACACCTTC. Its protein is CASIQPGRAGGGYTF.

The table lists this clonotype with many counts. The rearrangement uses TRBV29-1 and TRBJ2-7; the D is unclear. Germline V gene lookup returns CDR1 SQVTM and CDR2 ANQGSEA. Trimming shortened V by 5 bases and J by 5 bases, and 19 bases separated the two germline ends. This CDR3 comprises 14 residues. As DNA, the CDR3 is TGCAGCGTTTCTGACCCTTGGGGTCCCCACGAGCAGTACTTC. It yields the protein CSVSDPWGPHEQYF.

The DNA of the CDR3 is TGCGCCAGCAGCCAAGTTCTGGGGAGCACTGAAGCTTTCTTT. Protein sequence: CASSQVLGSTEAFF. The chain links TRBV4-1 to TRBJ1-1; the D is unclear. V was clipped by 1 base and J by 4 bases, with 10 bases between them. CDR3 size: 14 residues. The germline V gene encodes CDR1 MGHRA and CDR2 YSYEKL.

This clonotype appeared a few times. The chain recombines TRBV5-1 with TRBJ2-7; perhaps TRBD1 as D (6 bases). The CDR3 extends over 15 amino acids. The germline gives CDR1 SGHRS, CDR2 YFSETQ. The V end lost 2 bases, the J end lost 2 bases, and 14 bases lay between the germline ends. The CDR3 coding sequence is TGCGCCAGCAGCTTTGAGACAGGACGAGCCTACGAGCAGTACTTC. Protein product: CASSFETGRAYEQYF.

This clonotype was observed many times. This sequence joins TRBV28 and TRBJ2-7, with D possibly being TRBD1 (6 bases). CDR3 length: 17 residues. Germline V gives CDR1 MDHEN, CDR2 SYDVKM. Trimming pared 4 bases from V and 5 bases from J, leaving 24 bases between. The DNA for the CDR3 is TGTGCCAGCAGTTCACTATCCGGGACCCAGGGGTCCAACGAGCAGTACTTC. Translation: CASSSLSGTQGSNEQYF.

This clonotype was detected many times. This chain connects TRBV6-1 to TRBJ2-7; TRBD1 aligns across 7 bases. CDR1 is MNHNS, CDR2 SASEGT, per germline. V gave up 2 bases and J gave up 0 bases; unmatched junction bases: 7. The CDR3 consists of 16 residues. The CDR3 nucleotides read TGTGCCAGCAGTGAAAGGTTGGCAGGGGGCTCCTACGAGCAGTACTTC. Its protein is CASSERLAGGSYEQYF.

V gene TRBV29-1 combines with J gene TRBJ1-1, with D perhaps matching TRBD1 (6 bases). V lost 5 bases to trimming and J lost 10 bases, with 29 bases between them. The germline V gene has CDR1 SQVTM and CDR2 ANQGSEA. There are 16 residues in the CDR3. The chain's CDR3 is CSVPLGADQGYRGAFF. The CDR3 nucleotides read TGCAGCGTTCCGTTAGGGGCCGACCAGGGGTATCGGGGAGCTTTCTTT.

Many counts were recorded for this clonotype. The chain carries TRBV7-9 and TRBJ1-2, with unresolved D. Germline V gene data show CDR1 as SEHNR and CDR2 as FQNEAQ (reference sequence). The CDR3 has 14 residues. The germline V and J ends were trimmed by 4 bases and 0 bases, with 9 bases remaining between them. The CDR3: CASSSSGTNYGYTF. DNA of the CDR3: TGTGCCAGCAGCTCCTCCGGGACTAACTATGGCTACACCTTC.